This T cell receptor beta chain was profiled in a study of OX40 agonist ivuxolimab in advanced cancers. Assay: immunoSEQ multiplex PCR; the TCRdb copy retains only in-frame clones and omits some. The repertoire consists of 60,000 to 75,000 clones, with over 75% occurring once and the leading ten covering roughly 5%. V lost 6 bases and J 3 bases, leaving 12 bases between the germline ends. The germline V gene encodes CDR1 MNHNS and CDR2 SASEGT. This CDR3 comprises 13 residues. The material sequenced was CD4+ or CD8+ T cells sorted from blood, taken in a trial of the OX40 agonist ivuxolimab. J is TRBJ2-7 and V is TRBV6-1; tentatively, D is TRBD1 or TRBD2 (5 bases each). The sequence was obtained from an adult with an advanced solid tumor such as melanoma, head and neck, liver or kidney cancer. CDR3 sequence (DNA): TGTGCCAGCAGCCTCGGGACCATCTACGAGCAGTACTTC. Translating it yields CASSLGTIYEQYF.